Below, 3 T cell receptor beta chains from the same sample are listed, as sequenced in a study of blood T cell repertoires in COVID-19. Clones were sequenced by immunoSEQ multiplex PCR, and TCRdb holds only the in-frame ones, with some missing. The table includes about 240,000 clones, roughly 90% detected once. The sequenced sample consisted of peripheral blood. These receptors came from a man in his sixties who had recovered from COVID-19.

This clone came up a few times. The chain has TRBV29-1 and TRBJ1-1; 7 bases line up with TRBD1. This CDR3 contains 13 residues. From germline, CDR1 is SQVTM and CDR2 ANQGSEA. The V gene end was trimmed by 8 bases and the J gene end by 0 bases; junction bases not matched to a gene: 6. The CDR3 DNA is TGCAGCTCCCGGGACAGCATGAACACTGAAGCTTTCTTT. Amino acids: CSSRDSMNTEAFF.

The chain is built from TRBV10-3 and TRBJ1-5; 7 nucleotides line up with TRBD1. This CDR3 is built from 12 residues. J lost 6 bases, V lost 5 bases, and 1 base had no gene match. Germline assignment: CDR1 ENHRY and CDR2 SYGVKD. The chain's CDR3 is CAISTGVQPQHF. The CDR3, as DNA: TGTGCCATCAGTACAGGGGTTCAGCCCCAGCATTTT.

The V call is TRBV28, the J call TRBJ1-5, with D uncertain. Between the trimmed V and J ends, which lost 5 bases and 0 bases, there was a span of 8 bases. The CDR3 is made up of 14 amino acids. Germline assignment: CDR1 MDHEN and CDR2 SYDVKM. In nucleotides, the CDR3 is TGTGCCAGCAGTGGAGACGTTAGCAATCAGCCCCAGCATTTT. Protein product: CASSGDVSNQPQHF.